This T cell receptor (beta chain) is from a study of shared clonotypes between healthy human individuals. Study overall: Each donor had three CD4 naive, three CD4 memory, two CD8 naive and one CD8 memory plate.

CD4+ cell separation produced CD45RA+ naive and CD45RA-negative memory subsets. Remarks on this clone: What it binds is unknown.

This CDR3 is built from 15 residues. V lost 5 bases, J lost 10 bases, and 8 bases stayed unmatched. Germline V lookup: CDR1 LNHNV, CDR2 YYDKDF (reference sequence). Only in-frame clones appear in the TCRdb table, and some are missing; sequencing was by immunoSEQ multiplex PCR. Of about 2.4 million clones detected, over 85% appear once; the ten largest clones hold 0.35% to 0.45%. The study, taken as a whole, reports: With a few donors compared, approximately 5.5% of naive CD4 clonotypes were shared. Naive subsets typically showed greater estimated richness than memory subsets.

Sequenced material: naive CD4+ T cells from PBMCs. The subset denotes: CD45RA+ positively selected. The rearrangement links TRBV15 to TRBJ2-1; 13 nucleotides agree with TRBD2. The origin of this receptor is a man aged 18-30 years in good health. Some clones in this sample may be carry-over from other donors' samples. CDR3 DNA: TGTGCCACCAGCGTGGGACTAGCGGGGTTGGGGGAGCAGTTCTTC. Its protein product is CATSVGLAGLGEQFF.